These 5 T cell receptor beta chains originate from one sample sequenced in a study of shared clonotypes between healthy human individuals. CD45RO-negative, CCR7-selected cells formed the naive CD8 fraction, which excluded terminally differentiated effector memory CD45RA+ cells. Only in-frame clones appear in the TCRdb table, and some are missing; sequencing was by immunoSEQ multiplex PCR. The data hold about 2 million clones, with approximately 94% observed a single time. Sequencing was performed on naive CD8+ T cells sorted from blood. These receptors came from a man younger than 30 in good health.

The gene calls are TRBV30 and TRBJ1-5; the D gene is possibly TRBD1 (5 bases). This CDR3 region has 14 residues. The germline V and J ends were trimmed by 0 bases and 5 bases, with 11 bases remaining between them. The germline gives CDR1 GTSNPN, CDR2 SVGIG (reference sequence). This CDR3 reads CAWSVGAGHQPQHF. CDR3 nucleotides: TGTGCCTGGAGTGTAGGGGCAGGGCATCAGCCCCAGCATTTT. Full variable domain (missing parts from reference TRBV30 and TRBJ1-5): SQTIHQWPATLVQPVGSPLSLECTVEGTSNPNLYWYRQAAGRGLQLLFYSVGIGQISSEVPQNLSASRPQDRQFILSSKKLLLSDSGFYLCAWSVGAGHQPQHFGDGTRLSIL.

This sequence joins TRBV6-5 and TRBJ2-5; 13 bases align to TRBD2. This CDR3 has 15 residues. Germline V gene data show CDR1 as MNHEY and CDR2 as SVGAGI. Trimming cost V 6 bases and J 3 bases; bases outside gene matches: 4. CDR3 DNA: TGTGCCAGCAGGACCGGGACTAGCGGGGAAGAGACCCAGTACTTC. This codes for CASRTGTSGEETQYF.

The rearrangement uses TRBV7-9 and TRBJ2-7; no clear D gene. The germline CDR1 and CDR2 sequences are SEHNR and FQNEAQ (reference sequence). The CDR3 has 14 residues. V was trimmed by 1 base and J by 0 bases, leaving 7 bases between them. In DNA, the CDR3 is TGTGCCAGCAGCTTAGTTGTTAGCTCCTACGAGCAGTACTTC. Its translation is CASSLVVSSYEQYF.

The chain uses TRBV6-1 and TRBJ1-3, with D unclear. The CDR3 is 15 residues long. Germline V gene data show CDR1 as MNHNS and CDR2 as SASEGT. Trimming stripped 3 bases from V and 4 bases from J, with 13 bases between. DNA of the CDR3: TGTGCCAGCAGTGAGGACTCGGGATCCGGAAACACCATATATTTT. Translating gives CASSEDSGSGNTIYF.

CDR3 amino acids: CASSVATSTEAFF. The CDR3 DNA is TGTGCCAGCAGCGTAGCTACTTCCACTGAAGCTTTCTTT. The J gene is TRBJ1-1, the V gene TRBV9; D gene ambiguous. Trimming took 0 bases from V and 4 from J, leaving 7 bases between them. The CDR3 runs to 13 residues. Germline CDR1 is SGDLS and CDR2 is YYNGEE.